This T cell receptor (beta chain) was obtained from a study of shared clonotypes between healthy human individuals. Findings and caveats of the study: Represented genetic and exposure-history diversity was restricted by having few donors. The study's rarefaction showed incomplete sorted-subset sequencing despite large depth.

Each subset's genomic DNA was shared equally among a number of immunoSEQ plates. Only in-frame clones appear in the TCRdb table, and some are missing; sequencing was by immunoSEQ multiplex PCR. This table holds approximately 1.4 million clones, 95% to 99% found once. With respect to this clone: Its antigen is undetermined.

This CDR3 region has 13 residues. The germline gives CDR1 SGHNT, CDR2 YYREEE (reference sequence). Trimming shortened V by 4 bases and J by 5 bases, and 11 bases separated the two germline ends. The receptor comes from a man aged 25-45 years in good health. The chain recombines TRBV5-4 with TRBJ2-3; D gene uncertain. The sequenced material came from naive CD4+ T cells sorted from blood. Subset indicated: CD45RA+ positively selected. This CDR3 reads CASSPYRGDTQYF. The CDR3 region has the DNA TGTGCCAGCAGCCCCTACAGAGGAGATACGCAGTATTTT. The full variable domain, in which reference TRBV5-4 and TRBJ2-3 provide the parts outside the CDR3, is ETGVTQSPTHLIKTRGQQVTLRCSSQSGHNTVSWYQQALGQGPQFIFQYYREEENGRGNFPPRFSGLQFPNYSSELNVNALELDDSALYLCASSPYRGDTQYFGPGTRLTVL.